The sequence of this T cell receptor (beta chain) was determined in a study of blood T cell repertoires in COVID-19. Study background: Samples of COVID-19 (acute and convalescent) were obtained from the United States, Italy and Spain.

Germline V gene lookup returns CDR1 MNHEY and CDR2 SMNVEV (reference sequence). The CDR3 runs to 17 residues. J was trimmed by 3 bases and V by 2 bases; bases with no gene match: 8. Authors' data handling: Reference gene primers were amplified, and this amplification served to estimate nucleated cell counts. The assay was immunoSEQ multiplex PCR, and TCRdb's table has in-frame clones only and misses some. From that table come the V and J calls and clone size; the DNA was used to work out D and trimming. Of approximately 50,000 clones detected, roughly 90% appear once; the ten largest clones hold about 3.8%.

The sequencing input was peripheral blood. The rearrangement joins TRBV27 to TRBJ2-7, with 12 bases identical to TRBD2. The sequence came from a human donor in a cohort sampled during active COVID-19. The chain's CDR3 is CASSLPKGLAGIYEQYV. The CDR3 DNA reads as TGTGCCAGCAGTTTACCCAAGGGACTAGCGGGCATCTACGAGCAGTACGTC.